The 5 T cell receptor beta chains below were found in one sample sequenced in a study of cytomegalovirus exposure and HLA in healthy donors. Primers included in the PCR were 60 Vbeta and 13 Jbeta primers. Clones were sequenced by immunoSEQ multiplex PCR, and TCRdb holds only the in-frame ones, with some missing. The sample shows around 170,000 clones, over 65% of them seen only once. The sequencing input was PBMCs. The source is a woman in her forties or fifties in good health and CMV-seropositive.

J is TRBJ1-1 and V is TRBV6-6, with D maybe TRBD1 (5 bases). Trimming removed 5 bases from V and 1 base from J, with 8 bases in between. Per the germline V gene, CDR1 is MNHNY and CDR2 is SVGAGI (reference sequence). The length of the CDR3 is 13 residues. CDR3 residues: CASSGGGNTEAFF. The DNA for the CDR3 is TGTGCCAGCAGTGGGGGGGGGAACACTGAAGCTTTCTTT.

The chain is built from TRBV5-5 and TRBJ1-1; 7 nucleotides match TRBD1. Losses at the gene ends were 2 bases for V and 0 bases for J; bases not matched to a gene: 7. Germline CDR1 reads SGHKS; CDR2 reads YYEKEE (reference sequence). The CDR3 runs to 16 residues. Here the CDR3 reads CASSLGAGGMNTEAFF. In DNA, the CDR3 is TGTGCCAGCAGCTTAGGGGCAGGGGGGATGAACACTGAAGCTTTCTTT.

V and J are TRBV18 and TRBJ1-3; 8 bases fit TRBD1. V lost 2 bases and J lost 4; bases outside the gene matches: 4. CDR3 size: 15 residues. The germline gives CDR1 KGHSH, CDR2 LQKENI. CDR3 amino acids: CASSPDGTGGNTIYF. The CDR3 DNA follows: TGTGCCAGCTCACCAGATGGGACAGGAGGAAACACCATATATTTT.

The chain couples TRBV7-8 to TRBJ2-1; TRBD2 matches 9 bases. CDR1 SGHVS and CDR2 FQNEAQ come from the germline V gene. The CDR3 is 18 amino acids. Losses at the gene ends were 1 base for V and 7 bases for J; bases not matched to a gene: 14. The CDR3 here is CASSLGPLNSGGGNEQFF. CDR3 DNA: TGTGCCAGCAGCTTAGGTCCCCTGAATAGCGGGGGTGGTAATGAGCAGTTCTTC.

V and J are TRBV7-9 and TRBJ2-3, with D perhaps matching TRBD2 (7 bases). This CDR3 has 16 residues. V lost 4 bases to trimming and J lost 0 bases, with 14 bases between them. Germline CDR1 reads SEHNR; CDR2 reads FQNEAQ (reference sequence). The CDR3 nucleotides read TGTGCCAGCAGCTACGGTGGGGGGGGCAGCACAGATACGCAGTATTTT. As protein: CASSYGGGGSTDTQYF.